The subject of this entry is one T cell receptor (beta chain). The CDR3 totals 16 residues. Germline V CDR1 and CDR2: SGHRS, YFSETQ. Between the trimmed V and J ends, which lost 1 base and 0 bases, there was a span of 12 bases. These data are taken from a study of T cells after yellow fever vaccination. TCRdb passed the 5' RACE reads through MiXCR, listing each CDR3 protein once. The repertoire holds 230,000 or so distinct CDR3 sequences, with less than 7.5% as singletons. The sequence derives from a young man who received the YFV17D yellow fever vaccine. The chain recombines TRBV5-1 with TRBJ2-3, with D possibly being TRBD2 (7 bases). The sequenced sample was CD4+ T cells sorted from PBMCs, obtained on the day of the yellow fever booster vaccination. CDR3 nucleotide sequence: TGCGCCAGCAGCTTGAGCGGCGGGGGCAGCACAGATACGCAGTATTTT. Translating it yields CASSLSGGGSTDTQYF.